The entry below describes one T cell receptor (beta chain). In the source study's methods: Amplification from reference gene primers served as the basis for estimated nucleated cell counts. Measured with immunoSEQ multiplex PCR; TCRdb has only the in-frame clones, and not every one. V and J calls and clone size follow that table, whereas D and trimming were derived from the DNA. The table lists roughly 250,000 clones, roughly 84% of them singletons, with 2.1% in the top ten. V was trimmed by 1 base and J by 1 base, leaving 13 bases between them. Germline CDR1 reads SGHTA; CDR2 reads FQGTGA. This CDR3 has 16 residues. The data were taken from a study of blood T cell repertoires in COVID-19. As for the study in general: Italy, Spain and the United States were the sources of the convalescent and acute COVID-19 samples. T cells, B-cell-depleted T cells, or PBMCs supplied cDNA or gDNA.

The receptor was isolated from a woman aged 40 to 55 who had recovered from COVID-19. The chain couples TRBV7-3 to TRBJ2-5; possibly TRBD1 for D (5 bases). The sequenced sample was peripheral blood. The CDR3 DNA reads TGTGCCAGCAGCTTAAAGCCCCCAGGGATCCAAGAGACCCAGTACTTC. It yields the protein CASSLKPPGIQETQYF.